The sample holds a few counts of the clone carrying this TCR beta chain. Recently diagnosed hyperthyroidism of less than 2 months' duration affected patients aged 18 to 65. Fresh 10 ml peripheral blood yielded PBMCs. The germline CDR1 and CDR2 sequences are SQVTM and ANQGSEA. This CDR3 has 16 amino acids. The J segment lost 4 bases and the V segment lost 1 base, leaving 8 bases of the junction unmatched. The sample comes from a study of T cells in Graves' hyperthyroidism and ophthalmopathy. The TCR beta CDR3 regions underwent amplification using RNA transcripts as the source. The HTBI primer set served for first-round RT-PCR of the TCR CDR3. One entry per CDR3 protein results from TCRdb running MiXCR on the multiplex PCR reads. The repertoire holds 600,000 to 850,000 distinct CDR3 sequences, with 15% to 20% as singletons.

The chain combines TRBV29-1 with TRBJ2-3; 10 bases align to TRBD2. The sample was blood. The TCR sequence derives from a woman aged 50 to 60 with Graves' hyperthyroidism that later progressed to Graves' ophthalmopathy. In DNA, the CDR3 is TGCAGCGTTGAAGTGGCTAGCGGGGGTAGGGCAGATACGCAGTATTTT. Protein product: CSVEVASGGRADTQYF.